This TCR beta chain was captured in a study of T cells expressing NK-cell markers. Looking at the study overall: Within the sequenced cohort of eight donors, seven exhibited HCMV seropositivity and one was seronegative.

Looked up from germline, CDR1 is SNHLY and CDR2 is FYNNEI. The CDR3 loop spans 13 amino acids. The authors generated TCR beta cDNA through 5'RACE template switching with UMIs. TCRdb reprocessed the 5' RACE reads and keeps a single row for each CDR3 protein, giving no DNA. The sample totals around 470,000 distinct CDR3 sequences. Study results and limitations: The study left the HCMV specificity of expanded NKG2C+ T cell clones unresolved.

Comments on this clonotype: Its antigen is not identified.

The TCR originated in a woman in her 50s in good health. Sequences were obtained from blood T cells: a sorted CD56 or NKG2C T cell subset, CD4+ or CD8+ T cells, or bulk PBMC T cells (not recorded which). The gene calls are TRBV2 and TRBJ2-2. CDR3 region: CASSLLWARELFF. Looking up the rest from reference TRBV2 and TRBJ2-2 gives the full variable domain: EPEVTQTPSHQVTQMGQEVILRCVPISNHLYFYWYRQILGQKVEFLVSFYNNEISEKSEIFDDQFSVERPDGSNFTLKIRSTKLEDSAMYFCASSLLWARELFFGEGSRLTVL.